A single sample gave rise to the 18 T cell receptor beta chains below, sequenced in a study of blood T cell repertoires in COVID-19. TCRdb keeps only in-frame clones here, not all; method: immunoSEQ multiplex PCR. Of about 430,000 clones listed, over 75% are singletons. Sequencing was performed on PBMCs or T cells enriched from blood (not recorded which). These receptors originate from a woman younger than 35 who had been exposed to COVID-19.

In this sample, this clone turned up once. The chain employs TRBV28 and TRBJ1-1, with D possibly matching TRBD1 (6 bases). Germline CDR1 is MDHEN and CDR2 is SYDVKM. The ends were cut back, 6 bases at V and 2 bases at J, with 13 bases in the middle. The CDR3 is made up of 14 amino acids. The CDR3: CASRPADSNTEAFF. CDR3 DNA: TGTGCCAGCAGACCCGCGGACAGTAACACTGAAGCTTTCTTT.

The rearrangement uses TRBV6-5 and TRBJ1-2, with D unclear. Germline V lookup: CDR1 MNHEY, CDR2 SVGAGI. V lost 2 bases and J 3 bases, leaving 10 bases between the germline ends. The CDR3 extends over 14 amino acids. The CDR3 DNA is TGTGCCAGCAGTTACAGGAGGGATTACTATGGCTACACCTTC. Its protein is CASSYRRDYYGYTF.

The chain carries TRBV11-2 and TRBJ1-2; 7 bases match TRBD1. V gave up 3 bases and J gave up 4 bases; unmatched junction bases: 5. Germline assignment: CDR1 SGHAT and CDR2 FQNNGV. There are 14 residues in the CDR3. DNA of the CDR3: TGTGCCAGCAGCTTCCAAGGACAGGTCTATGGCTACACCTTC. Residues: CASSFQGQVYGYTF.

The chain has TRBV28 and TRBJ1-4; D not certain. The CDR3 sequence is 18 residues long. CDR1 MDHEN and CDR2 SYDVKM come from the germline V gene. V gave up 1 base and J gave up 2 bases, with 17 bases separating them. The CDR3 protein is CASSLLIGQAVTNEKLFF. CDR3 DNA sequence: TGTGCCAGCAGTTTATTAATTGGGCAGGCCGTGACTAATGAAAAACTGTTTTTT.

The chain joins TRBV28 to TRBJ2-7, with 13 bases identical to TRBD2. The CDR3 totals 17 residues. Germline values: CDR1 MDHEN, CDR2 SYDVKM. Losses at the gene ends were 5 bases for V and 3 bases for J; bases not matched to a gene: 10. The CDR3 DNA is TGTGCCAGCAGTCAAACTGCAGGGACTAGCGGGAACTACGAGCAGTACTTC. As protein: CASSQTAGTSGNYEQYF.

V usage is TRBV5-4 and J usage is TRBJ1-3; 9 bases align to TRBD1. V trimming: 0 bases; J trimming: 0 bases; junction bases outside the gene matches: 10. Germline V gene data show CDR1 as SGHNT and CDR2 as YYREEE (reference sequence). This CDR3 has 19 residues. The CDR3 is CASSLGFLGQGDSGNTIYF. The CDR3 DNA follows: TGTGCCAGCAGCTTGGGATTTTTGGGACAGGGAGACTCTGGAAACACCATATATTTT.

The chain recombines TRBV6-2 or TRBV6-3 with TRBJ1-4; the match to TRBD1 covers 8 bases. J was trimmed by 4 bases and V by 5 bases; bases with no gene match: 9. The CDR3 spans 16 residues. Germline CDR1 MNHEY, CDR2 SVGEGT. DNA of the CDR3: TGTGCCAGCAGTAACCGGACAGGGATGCATAATGAAAAACTGTTTTTT. This codes for CASSNRTGMHNEKLFF.

The rearrangement uses TRBV4-2 and TRBJ2-3; 7 positions match TRBD1. The length of the CDR3 is 13 residues. The V gene end was trimmed by 8 bases and the J gene end by 1 base; junction bases not matched to a gene: 3. Germline CDR1 is LGHNA and CDR2 is YNFKEQ. In DNA form, the CDR3 reads TGTGCCAGCCAGGGGACAGGCACAGATACGCAGTATTTT. It yields the protein CASQGTGTDTQYF.

This rearrangement joins TRBV27 to TRBJ1-2; 9 nucleotides align to TRBD1. CDR3 length: 16 residues. Germline CDR1 is MNHEY and CDR2 is SMNVEV (reference sequence). V lost 3 bases and J lost 2; bases outside the gene matches: 7. The CDR3 bases are TGTGCCAGCAGTTTGTCCGGGACAGGGCCCAACTATGGCTACACCTTC. Protein product: CASSLSGTGPNYGYTF.

This chain joins TRBV7-3 and TRBJ2-7; D might be TRBD2 (5 bases). Per germline, CDR1 SGHTA and CDR2 FQGTGA. V lost 5 bases, J lost 2 bases, and 13 bases lay in between. The CDR3 totals 14 residues. The CDR3: CASSTRDFTYEQYF. CDR3 sequence (DNA): TGTGCCAGCAGCACGAGGGATTTCACCTACGAGCAGTACTTC.

This chain links TRBV2 with TRBJ1-5, with D hard to call. CDR3 size: 14 residues. Germline assignment: CDR1 SNHLY and CDR2 FYNNEI. V was cut by 0 bases and J by 9 bases, with 12 bases left in between. The CDR3 nucleotides are TGTGCCAGCAGTGAAGCGCCACAGAGTCTGCCCCAGCATTTT. Translated: CASSEAPQSLPQHF.

The chain carries TRBV6-5 and TRBJ2-2, with 11 bases fitting TRBD1. The CDR3 has 15 amino acids. The trim removed 6 bases at V and 4 bases at J, leaving 4 bases unmatched. From germline, CDR1 is MNHEY and CDR2 SVGAGI. DNA of the CDR3: TGTGCCAGCAGATACGGGACAGGGGGCACCGGGGAGCTGTTTTTT. Its protein is CASRYGTGGTGELFF.

CDR3 sequence: CASSQTVRESYEQYF. Written as DNA, the CDR3 is TGCGCCAGCAGCCAAACGGTGCGGGAGTCCTACGAGCAGTACTTC. The rearrangement joins TRBV4-1 to TRBJ2-7, with 7 bases lining up with TRBD2. The CDR3 has 15 amino acids. Germline-derived CDR1 and CDR2 are MGHRA and YSYEKL. V gave up 2 bases and J gave up 1 base; unmatched junction bases: 5.

This clone has a single count. The V and J genes are TRBV7-9 and TRBJ1-1, with D uncertain. Germline values: CDR1 SEHNR, CDR2 FQNEAQ (reference sequence). The CDR3 covers 13 residues. Trimming shortened V by 8 bases and J by 11 bases, and 21 bases separated the two germline ends. Here the CDR3 reads CASGGEKSSSAFF. CDR3 sequence (DNA): TGTGCCAGCGGAGGAGAAAAGTCGTCCAGTGCTTTCTTT.

A few counts support this clone. V usage is TRBV5-4 and J usage is TRBJ2-1, with 11 positions matching TRBD2. The CDR3 totals 17 residues. V shed 4 bases, J shed 2 bases, and the junction held 8 bases outside the gene matches. The germline CDR1 and CDR2 sequences are SGHNT and YYREEE (reference sequence). The CDR3 spells CASSSRLAGKTYNEQFF. CDR3 sequence (DNA): TGTGCCAGCAGCAGCCGACTAGCGGGGAAAACCTACAATGAGCAGTTCTTC.

The chain joins TRBV5-1 to TRBJ1-1; 7 nucleotides match TRBD1. Germline values: CDR1 SGHRS, CDR2 YFSETQ. The CDR3 totals 14 residues. The J segment lost 0 bases and the V segment lost 4 bases, leaving 3 bases of the junction unmatched. As DNA, the CDR3 is TGCGCCAGCAGCACGGGACAGATGAACACTGAAGCTTTCTTT. Protein sequence: CASSTGQMNTEAFF.

This chain uses TRBV24-1 with TRBJ2-2; possible D gene TRBD1, 5 bases. The V gene's germline CDR1 is KGHDR and CDR2 SFDVKD. V was shortened by 4 bases and J by 1 base, with 9 bases between the two germline ends. This CDR3 is built from 15 residues. CDR3 loop: CATSDRTKNTGELFF. The CDR3 region has the DNA TGTGCCACCAGTGACCGGACAAAGAACACCGGGGAGCTGTTTTTT.

This sequence joins TRBV5-1 and TRBJ2-3, with 7 positions matching TRBD1. From germline, CDR1 is SGHRS and CDR2 YFSETQ. The CDR3 is 16 amino acids. The V segment lost 4 bases and the J segment 0 bases; nucleotides outside the gene matches: 8. CDR3 loop: CASSRGEDRSTDTQYF. As DNA, the CDR3 is TGCGCCAGCAGCCGGGGAGAGGACAGGAGCACAGATACGCAGTATTTT.